Presented here are 27 T cell receptor beta chains from one specimen sequenced in a study of control samples from healthy donors and cancer patients. This table comes from immunoSEQ multiplex PCR, and its TCRdb copy is limited to in-frame clones, with some not included. The top ten hold around 1.9% of the sample, which has about 55,000 clones, around 97% seen once. The source material was blood. Source of these receptors: a woman in her 30s in good health.

This chain uses TRBV9 with TRBJ2-3, with D unresolved. Trimming shortened V by 3 bases and J by 0 bases, and 11 bases separated the two germline ends. The CDR3 sequence is 15 residues long. Germline V gives CDR1 SGDLS, CDR2 YYNGEE. CDR3 amino acids: CASSGSLGSTDTQYF. For the CDR3, the DNA is TGTGCCAGCAGCGGTAGTTTAGGTAGCACAGATACGCAGTATTTT.

The CDR3 DNA reads as TGTGCCAGCAGCTTAGAGCAACAGGGGAACCAGCCCCAGCATTTT. Amino acids: CASSLEQQGNQPQHF. This sequence joins TRBV7-2 and TRBJ1-5; TRBD1 aligns across 7 bases. This CDR3 region has 15 residues. V lost 1 base to trimming and J lost 7 bases; unmatched junction nucleotides: 7. The V gene's germline CDR1 is SGHTA and CDR2 FQGNSA.

The count of this clone is one. The CDR3 DNA sequence: TGTGCCAGCAGCTTTGGGGTGGCTAACGAGCAGTACTTC. It is translated as CASSFGVANEQYF. The V and J genes are TRBV5-4 and TRBJ2-7; the D is unclear. The CDR3 runs 13 residues. Deletions cut 2 bases from V and 5 bases from J, with 11 bases between. The germline V gene has CDR1 SGHNT and CDR2 YYREEE (reference sequence).

The V gene is TRBV7-3, the J gene TRBJ2-3; the match to TRBD2 covers 9 bases. The CDR3 is 16 residues long. CDR1 and CDR2 (germline): SGHTA, FQGTGA. Losses at the gene ends were 3 bases for V and 6 bases for J; bases not matched to a gene: 10. The CDR3 spells CASSFIAGAFRDTQYF. CDR3 in DNA: TGTGCCAGCAGCTTCATAGCGGGAGCTTTTAGGGATACGCAGTATTTT.

The chain recombines TRBV2 with TRBJ1-2; D gene uncertain. The CDR3 consists of 13 residues. V lost 1 base, J lost 7 bases, and 10 bases lay in between. CDR1 SNHLY and CDR2 FYNNEI come from the germline V gene. As DNA, the CDR3 is TGTGCCAGCAGTGAAGAGAAGATGGCTGGCTACACCTTC. It yields the protein CASSEEKMAGYTF.

The rearrangement joins TRBV24-1 to TRBJ2-2; either TRBD1 or TRBD2 may fit D (5 bases each). Germline-derived CDR1 and CDR2 are KGHDR and SFDVKD. V lost 10 bases to trimming and J lost 7 bases, with 15 bases between them. The CDR3 sequence is 13 residues long. The CDR3 protein is CATTGAGGGELFF. Written as DNA, the CDR3 is TGTGCCACTACCGGGGCCGGCGGCGGGGAGCTGTTTTTT.

The chain employs TRBV28 and TRBJ2-2, with no clear D. The germline V gene has CDR1 MDHEN and CDR2 SYDVKM. CDR3 length equals 13 residues. The CDR3 region has the DNA TGTGCATACAGCAACGGAAACACCGGGGAGCTGTTTTTT. This translates into CAYSNGNTGELFF.

For the CDR3, the DNA is TGCGCCAGCAGCCATTCGACAGACTCGCGGGATACGCAGTATTTT. This translates into CASSHSTDSRDTQYF. The gene calls are TRBV4-1 and TRBJ2-3; D might be TRBD1 (5 bases). The CDR3 covers 15 residues. V lost 3 bases, J lost 6 bases, and 16 bases lay in between. Germline V gene sequence: CDR1 MGHRA, CDR2 YSYEKL.

The chain couples TRBV30 to TRBJ2-2; D unclear. The CDR3 is made up of 12 amino acids. V lost 0 bases, J lost 7 bases, and 6 bases lay in between. Germline loops: CDR1 GTSNPN, CDR2 SVGIG (reference sequence). The CDR3 DNA follows: TGTGCCTGGAGTGTAGGCGGCGGGGAGCTGTTTTTT. Protein sequence: CAWSVGGGELFF.

The sample holds one count of this clone. The chain joins TRBV28 to TRBJ2-7; possibly TRBD2 for D (5 bases). Germline V gives CDR1 MDHEN, CDR2 SYDVKM. The CDR3 sequence is 13 residues long. Trimming took off 5 bases at V and 6 bases at J, with 14 bases between the two ends. The DNA for the CDR3 is TGTGCCAGCAGTCCGGGGTGGCCCCCCGAGCAGTACTTC. Amino acid sequence: CASSPGWPPEQYF.

The V gene is TRBV28, the J gene TRBJ2-3, with D perhaps matching TRBD1 (5 bases). The length of the CDR3 is 12 residues. Trimming removed 6 bases at V and 3 bases at J, with 7 bases between. Germline V gives CDR1 MDHEN, CDR2 SYDVKM. CDR3 protein: CASSYRTDTQYF. CDR3 DNA sequence: TGTGCCAGCAGCTACAGGACAGATACGCAGTATTTT.

The chain links TRBV19 to TRBJ1-1; D remains ambiguous. Trimming took off 10 bases at V and 3 bases at J, with 21 bases between the two ends. CDR1 LNHDA and CDR2 SQIVND come from the germline V gene (reference sequence). The CDR3 sequence is 15 residues long. The CDR3: CATIGGSELDTEAFF. The CDR3 DNA follows: TGTGCCACCATCGGTGGGTCTGAATTGGACACTGAAGCTTTCTTT.

This chain links TRBV15 with TRBJ2-2; the D is unclear. CDR3 length: 14 amino acids. Per the germline V gene, CDR1 is LNHNV and CDR2 is YYDKDF (reference sequence). Trimming removed 7 bases from V and 0 bases from J, with 9 bases in between. CDR3 nucleotides: TGTGCCACCACCCCGGGTCCGAACACCGGGGAGCTGTTTTTT. Amino acids: CATTPGPNTGELFF.

This clone appeared a few times. The chain joins TRBV28 to TRBJ1-4; a possible D gene is TRBD1 (6 bases). Trimming stripped 4 bases from V and 3 bases from J, with 12 bases between. There are 15 residues in the CDR3. Per the germline V gene, CDR1 is MDHEN and CDR2 is SYDVKM. Here the CDR3 reads CASSSAGAPNEKLFF. The CDR3 DNA reads TGTGCCAGCAGTTCGGCGGGGGCGCCTAATGAAAAACTGTTTTTT.

This sequence joins TRBV5-1 and TRBJ1-1; 8 nucleotides agree with TRBD1. CDR1 is SGHRS and CDR2 is YFSETQ in the germline V gene. The CDR3 contains 15 residues. V lost 1 base to trimming and J lost 7 bases; unmatched junction nucleotides: 9. CDR3 in DNA: TGCGCCAGCAGCTTGTCCAGGGGGCGAGGAAATGAAGCTTTCTTT. Translating gives CASSLSRGRGNEAFF.

J is TRBJ1-6 and V is TRBV9; D not certain. Trimming cost V 2 bases and J 3 bases, with 6 bases left between them. CDR3 length equals 14 residues. Germline CDR1 reads SGDLS; CDR2 reads YYNGEE. CDR3 bases: TGTGCCAGCAGCGTTAAGAACTATAATTCACCCCTCCACTTT. Amino acid sequence: CASSVKNYNSPLHF. Drawing the rest from reference TRBV9 and TRBJ1-6, the complete variable domain is DSGVTQTPKHLITATGQRVTLRCSPRSGDLSVYWYQQSLDQGLQFLIQYYNGEERAKGNILERFSAQQFPDLHSELNLSSLELGDSALYFCASSVKNYNSPLHFGNGTRLTVT.

For the CDR3, the DNA is TGCGCCAGCAGCGAGAGCATGAACACTGAAGCTTTCTTT. As protein: CASSESMNTEAFF. The rearrangement uses TRBV4-1 and TRBJ1-1; D ambiguous. Germline CDR1 MGHRA, CDR2 YSYEKL. Trimming took off 5 bases at V and 0 bases at J, with 7 bases between the two ends. This CDR3 has 13 residues.

The rearrangement uses TRBV28 and TRBJ2-7; no definite D call. CDR1 is MDHEN and CDR2 is SYDVKM in the germline V gene. The V gene lost 8 bases and the J gene lost 6 bases, with 20 bases spanning the gap. The CDR3 covers 14 residues. The CDR3 DNA is TGTGCCAGCTGTAGGACCCAGGATTTTGGCGAGCAGTACTTC. Its translation: CASCRTQDFGEQYF.

The CDR3, as DNA: TGTGCCAGCAGCTCAACTTGGGGGACTAGCGGTCCGACCCAAGAGACCCAGTACTTC. This encodes CASSSTWGTSGPTQETQYF. J is TRBJ2-5 and V is TRBV28; 11 bases are shared with TRBD2. The CDR3 has 19 amino acids. CDR1 is MDHEN and CDR2 is SYDVKM in the germline V gene. The junction had 16 bases not matched to a gene; V was cut back by 6 bases and J by 1 base.

The V gene is TRBV18, the J gene TRBJ2-3, with 7 bases lining up with TRBD1. Per the germline V gene, CDR1 is KGHSH and CDR2 is LQKENI. CDR3 length: 15 amino acids. Trimming took 6 bases from V and 7 from J; bases not matched to a gene: 13. The CDR3 DNA follows: TGTGCCAGCTCGGGAAAAACGGGACAGCAAAATACGCAGTATTTT. Translated, it gives CASSGKTGQQNTQYF. Combining the CDR3 with reference TRBV18 and TRBJ2-3 gives the whole variable domain NAGVMQNPRHLVRRRGQEARLRCSPMKGHSHVYWYRQLPEEGLKFMVYLQKENIIDESGMPKERFSAEFPKEGPSILRIQQVVRGDSAAYFCASSGKTGQQNTQYFGPGTRLTVL.

The gene calls are TRBV24-1 and TRBJ2-7; possible D gene TRBD2, 6 bases. CDR3 length equals 14 residues. Germline CDR1 is KGHDR and CDR2 is SFDVKD. V lost 6 bases, J lost 5 bases, and 16 bases lay in between. CDR3 coding DNA: TGTGCCACCAGTCCGGGGGACCGTTTGGACGAGCAGTACTTC. Protein sequence: CATSPGDRLDEQYF.

The CDR3 region is CSASDHQVDAFF. DNA for the CDR3: TGCAGTGCTAGTGATCACCAGGTGGATGCTTTCTTT. This chain joins TRBV20-1 and TRBJ1-1; D uncertain. The CDR3 extends over 12 amino acids. Trimming took off 3 bases at V and 11 bases at J, with 16 bases between the two ends. Germline CDR1 DFQATT, CDR2 SNEGSKA (reference sequence).

This chain links TRBV7-2 with TRBJ1-1, with D tentatively TRBD1 (5 bases). Germline-derived CDR1 and CDR2 are SGHTA and FQGNSA. There are 14 residues in the CDR3. V shed 2 bases and J shed 1 base, with 8 bases lying between them. The CDR3 region has the DNA TGTGCCAGCAGCTTAAATGGACAGAACACTGAAGCTTTCTTT. Amino acid sequence: CASSLNGQNTEAFF.

This clone was observed a few times. This chain uses TRBV7-2 with TRBJ1-1; 11 bases fit TRBD1. Losses at the gene ends were 4 bases for V and 5 bases for J; bases not matched to a gene: 6. CDR3 length equals 15 residues. Germline V gene data show CDR1 as SGHTA and CDR2 as FQGNSA. The CDR3 DNA reads TGTGCCAGCAGCTCTATCGGACAGGGGGCGACTGAAGCTTTCTTT. Its translation is CASSSIGQGATEAFF.

V is TRBV11-2 and J is TRBJ1-5; no clear D. This CDR3 contains 13 residues. Germline V gene lookup returns CDR1 SGHAT and CDR2 FQNNGV. Between the trimmed V and J ends, which lost 1 base and 5 bases, there was a span of 6 bases. CDR3 nucleotides: TGTGCCAGCAGCTTAGGCCTGCATCAGCCCCAGCATTTT. Amino acids: CASSLGLHQPQHF.

The gene calls are TRBV6-5 and TRBJ2-7; D possibly corresponds to TRBD2 (6 bases). CDR3 length equals 11 residues. Germline V lookup: CDR1 MNHEY, CDR2 SVGAGI. The ends were cut back, 10 bases at V and 2 bases at J, with 9 bases in the middle. The CDR3 coding sequence is TGTGCCACTGGGACTCCCTACGAGCAGTACTTC. Translated, it gives CATGTPYEQYF.

The chain couples TRBV28 to TRBJ1-2; a possible D gene is TRBD1 (5 bases). The V gene's germline CDR1 is MDHEN and CDR2 SYDVKM. V was cut by 5 bases and J by 4 bases, with 11 bases left in between. The CDR3 runs to 13 residues. The CDR3 bases are TGTGCCAGCAGTGCTGACAGCCTCTATGGCTACACCTTC. Encoded protein: CASSADSLYGYTF.